The T cell receptor beta chain described here comes from a study of shared clonotypes between healthy human individuals. Across the study: Donors had three CD4 naive, three CD4 memory, two CD8 naive and one CD8 memory plate apiece.

Points from the study as a whole: The study's rarefaction showed incomplete sorted-subset sequencing despite large depth. Memory subsets generally showed smaller estimated richness than naive subsets did.

CDR1 and CDR2 (germline): MGHRA, YSYEKL. With 0 bases removed from V and 1 base from J, the gap between germline ends came to 15 bases. This CDR3 is built from 17 residues. CD8 cells regarded as naive lacked CD45RO, were positively chosen for CCR7, and omitted terminally differentiated effector memory CD45RA+ cells. In the authors' methods: Junction-only sequences produced by ImmunoSEQ had no quality scores, so filtering differed. Here immunoSEQ multiplex PCR was the method, and the copy in TCRdb shows in-frame clones only, minus some. From that table come the V and J calls and clone size; the DNA was used to work out D and trimming. The sample contains about 800,000 clones, about 96% of which appear only once. Only one count was recorded for this clone. No antigen is known for it.

Sequencing used naive CD8+ T cells sorted from blood. This clonotype was sampled from a man in his thirties or forties in good health. This chain connects TRBV4-1 to TRBJ1-2, with no clear D. In DNA, the CDR3 is TGCGCCAGCAGCCAAGAGTTCGCCCTCGAGAGTAACTATGGCTACACCTTC. It translates to CASSQEFALESNYGYTF.